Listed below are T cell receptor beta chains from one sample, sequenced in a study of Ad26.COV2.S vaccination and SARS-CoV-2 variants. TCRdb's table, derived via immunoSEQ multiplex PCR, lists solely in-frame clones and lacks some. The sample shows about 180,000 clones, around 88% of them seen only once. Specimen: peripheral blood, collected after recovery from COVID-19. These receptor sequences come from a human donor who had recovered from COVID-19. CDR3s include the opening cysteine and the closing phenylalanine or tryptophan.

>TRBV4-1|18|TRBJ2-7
CASSQDLDSGRAGYEQYF
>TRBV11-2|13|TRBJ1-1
CASSFGANTEAFF
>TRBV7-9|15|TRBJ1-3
CAVHQWGFSGNTIYF
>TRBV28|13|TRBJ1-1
CASSMGIWTEAFF
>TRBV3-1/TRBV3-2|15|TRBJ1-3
CASSQQGDGGNTIYF
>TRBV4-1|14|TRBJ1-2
CASSHDAANYGYTF
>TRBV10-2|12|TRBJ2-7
CASSEGTYEQYF
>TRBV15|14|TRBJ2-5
CATSRGGGPETQYF
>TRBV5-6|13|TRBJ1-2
CASSLSGSYGYTF
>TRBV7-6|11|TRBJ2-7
CASSSQLEQYF